Reported below is one T cell receptor (beta chain). This clone was picked up a small number of times. It lacks a known antigen. The record has no base qualities; no much larger clone is one base away. V and J are truncated by 5 bases and 2 bases respectively, leaving an intervening sequence of 5 bases. The CDR3 has 12 amino acids, counting the end cysteine and phenylalanine. The kept DNA is CDR3 alone, 36 bases in frame from the first base. Based on the germline V gene, the CDR1 and CDR2 sequences are SGHRS and YFSETQ. Library creation used the immunoSEQ multiplex PCR assay. In most patients, genomic DNA was isolated using the Qiagen DNeasy Blood and Tissue Kit and sent frozen to Adaptive Biotechnologies for TCR sequencing. For most patients, genomic DNA was subjected to high-throughput TCR-beta CDR3 sequencing by Adaptive Biotechnologies. The study's processing was this. TCR sequencing data were retrieved from Adaptive's ImmunoSEQ software for 15 to 20 patients, whereas three other patients were processed with MiXCR and VDJtools. CD4 versus CD8 sorting errors were corrected by removing sequences found in both subsets at a frequency ratio below 5:1. CDR3 nucleotide sequences shared between donor and recipient were removed because the origin of such sequences could not be assigned. To count as alloreactive, a clone needed at least 2-fold expansion over unstimulated cells and a minimum CFSE-low frequency of 0.002% (template counts) or 0.001% (read counts). A clone was considered mappable if detected in the sequenced pre-transplant spleen, lymph node, or MLR CFSE-low populations of the donor or recipient. The cumulative frequency of alloreactive clones was calculated as a percentage of all sequences, weighted by copy number. Sourced from immuneACCESS, this table was stored by TCRdb with only in-frame sequences that have V and J called. A share of the clones is absent; for the studies checked, an unresolved V gene accounts for under half, and the remainder has no known explanation. V and J calls and clone size are as listed in that table; D and trimming were resolved from the DNA. The sample contains more than 95,000 clones, about 90% of them found a single time. The ten largest clones represent over 0.8% of the sample.

The data were obtained in a study of graft-versus-host responses after intestinal transplantation (dated by TCRdb to 2020 to 2022). For the wider study: Multivisceral, liver-intestinal, or isolated intestinal transplants were received by the recipients. A cohort of more than 20 intestinal transplant recipients, including one retransplant, was enrolled, and a few patients lacking pretransplant specimens were excluded. Every recipient was given anti-thymocyte globulin induction, then maintenance tacrolimus and steroids for approximately 3 years. To identify alloreactive clones, pre-transplant mixed lymphocyte reaction products were sequenced and then compared with unstimulated pre-transplant donor and recipient T cells. Instead of going to the commercial service, samples from a few later patients were sequenced in-house on an Illumina MiSeq and processed with MiXCR. After intestinal transplantation, graft-versus-host and host-versus-graft alloreactive T cell clones were followed in the graft, circulation and bone marrow using bulk TCR-beta CDR3 sequencing. A peak of at least 4% donor T cells among recipient peripheral blood mononuclear cells was the definition used for donor T cell macrochimerism.

The label giving this sample's time point can be read as: cells obtained before transplantation from donor or recipient. CD3+CD4+ and CD3+CD8+ populations were FACS-sorted from unstimulated pre-transplant donor and recipient cells taken from spleen or lymph nodes. Paper-wide results and their limitations: Early after transplant, declines in HvG clones were associated with peak levels of circulating GvH clones. Conclusions were limited by the relatively low number and heterogeneity of intestinal transplant patients. GvH clones were found in recipient bone marrow, and some of the GvH clones appeared earlier in ileal mucosa or blood, which is consistent with an intestinal mucosal origin. In the allografts of patients with donor T cell macrochimerism, GvH to HvG T cell clonal ratios were high.

This specimen was unstimulated CD4+ T cells sorted from spleen or lymph node cells, taken before intestinal transplant. The receptor was isolated from a human donor who received an intestinal transplant. Recombination connected TRBV5-1 to TRBJ1-3, with no confident D gene call. At the DNA level, the sequence is TGCGCCAGCAGGTCAGCTGGAAACACCATATATTTT. Its coded protein is CASRSAGNTIYF.